Below are 25 T cell receptor beta chains sequenced from a single sample in a study of T cell repertoires in cytomegalovirus infection. No antigens are known for them. TCRdb used MiXCR to reprocess the reads, holding one entry per CDR3 protein. The sample lists hundreds of thousands of distinct CDR3 sequences, around 32% occurring once. The sample here was cultured PBMCs, taken from culture after CMV antigen stimulation. The receptors originated from a human donor in good health (CMV status not recorded). Some clones in this sample may be carry-over from other donors' samples.

This clonotype was counted many times. V is TRBV19 and J is TRBJ1-6; 7 nucleotides agree with TRBD1. Germline assignment: CDR1 LNHDA and CDR2 SQIVND (reference sequence). The CDR3 spans 14 residues. The V segment lost 5 bases and the J segment 7 bases; nucleotides outside the gene matches: 5. As DNA, the CDR3 is TGTGCCAGTAGTCTTGGGACAGTGAATTCACCCCTCCACTTT. Residues: CASSLGTVNSPLHF.

This clonotype was found many times. The V and J genes are TRBV7-6 and TRBJ1-6; no clear D gene. The CDR3 extends over 16 amino acids. Germline V lookup: CDR1 SGHVS, CDR2 FNYEAQ. Trimming removed 5 bases at V and 5 bases at J, with 16 bases between. The CDR3 is CASSKGLPSDNSPLHF. Written as DNA, the CDR3 is TGTGCCAGCAGCAAGGGTCTCCCGTCGGATAATTCACCCCTCCACTTT. Supplemented by reference TRBV7-6 and TRBJ1-6, the full variable domain reads GAGVSQSPRYKVTKRGQDVALRCDPISGHVSLYWYRQALGQGPEFLTYFNYEAQQDKSGLPNDRFSAERPEGSISTLTIQRTEQRDSAMYRCASSKGLPSDNSPLHFGNGTRLTVT.

V usage is TRBV7-6 and J usage is TRBJ1-5, with unresolved D. Trimming shortened V by 5 bases and J by 6 bases, and 11 bases separated the two germline ends. The CDR3 contains 13 residues. Germline values: CDR1 SGHVS, CDR2 FNYEAQ. The CDR3 here is CASSRGIRQPQHF. For the CDR3, the DNA is TGTGCCAGCAGCCGAGGGATCCGTCAGCCCCAGCATTTT.

The V gene is TRBV20-1, the J gene TRBJ1-6; 7 positions agree with TRBD1. The germline V gene has CDR1 DFQATT and CDR2 SNEGSKA (reference sequence). This CDR3 is 16 amino acids long. Trimming removed 4 bases from V and 9 bases from J; junction bases left unmatched: 15. The CDR3 here is CSAKESGQLGISPLHF. CDR3 DNA sequence: TGCAGTGCTAAGGAGTCGGGACAGCTGGGGATTTCACCCCTCCACTTT.

This chain connects TRBV23-1 to TRBJ2-4, with 8 positions matching TRBD2. TRBV23-1 is given ORF status, its function remaining uncertain. The length of the CDR3 is 15 residues. V lost 8 bases, J lost 3 bases, and 9 bases stayed unmatched. CDR3 bases: TGCGCCAGCTGCCCCCCGGGGGGGGTCAAAAACATTCAGTACTTC. It translates to CASCPPGGVKNIQYF.

This clonotype was seen a few times. This chain connects TRBV4-1 to TRBJ1-6, with 8 bases lining up with TRBD1. The CDR3 loop spans 16 amino acids. V shed 3 bases, J shed 4 bases, and the junction held 5 bases outside the gene matches. The germline gives CDR1 MGHRA, CDR2 YSYEKL. The CDR3 loop is CASSHLTGAYNSPLHF. CDR3 nucleotides: TGCGCCAGCAGCCACCTGACAGGGGCATATAATTCACCCCTCCACTTT.

This chain links TRBV6-6 with TRBJ2-7; D gene ambiguous. Germline lookup yields CDR1 MNHNY and CDR2 SVGAGI (reference sequence). This CDR3 has 13 residues. V lost 6 bases to trimming and J lost 6 bases, with 15 bases between them. The CDR3 loop reads CASSQARTSEQYF. CDR3 sequence (DNA): TGTGCCAGCAGCCAAGCTCGGACGTCCGAGCAGTACTTC.

The rearrangement joins TRBV2 to TRBJ2-3, with 8 bases identical to TRBD1. There are 13 residues in the CDR3. With V trimmed by 6 bases and J by 4 bases, 3 bases remained unmatched. The germline V gene has CDR1 SNHLY and CDR2 FYNNEI. The CDR3 region has the DNA TGTGCCAGCAGGGGACAGGCGGCAGATACGCAGTATTTT. Translation: CASRGQAADTQYF.

This chain joins TRBV4-1 and TRBJ1-5, with 9 nucleotides matching TRBD1. This CDR3 is 16 amino acids long. The germline CDR1 and CDR2 sequences are MGHRA and YSYEKL. V shed 4 bases and J 6 bases; nucleotides not matched to a gene: 10. The CDR3 nucleotides are TGCGCCAGCAGCCGCGTACAGGGGGCTTATAGTCAGCCCCAGCATTTT. Protein sequence: CASSRVQGAYSQPQHF.

This clonotype showed up just a few times. The gene calls are TRBV27 and TRBJ2-7, with TRBD1 matching over 10 bases. This CDR3 is built from 15 residues. Losses at the gene ends were 4 bases for V and 4 bases for J; bases not matched to a gene: 7. The V gene's germline CDR1 is MNHEY and CDR2 SMNVEV (reference sequence). Here the CDR3 reads CASSWGTGEIYEQYF. The CDR3 nucleotides read TGTGCCAGCAGTTGGGGGACAGGGGAAATTTACGAGCAGTACTTC.

V is TRBV3-1 and J is TRBJ2-7, with 10 bases fitting TRBD1. The CDR3 runs to 15 residues. The V gene's germline CDR1 is LGHDT and CDR2 YNNKEL (reference sequence). Unmatched junction bases numbered 4, after V lost 3 bases and J lost 2 bases. CDR3 residues: CASSQRDRGPYEQYF. DNA for the CDR3: TGTGCCAGCAGCCAGAGGGACAGGGGACCCTACGAGCAGTACTTC.

The V and J genes are TRBV6-5 and TRBJ1-1; 10 bases align to TRBD1. CDR3 size: 17 residues. V trimming: 2 bases; J trimming: 3 bases; junction bases outside the gene matches: 9. The V gene's germline CDR1 is MNHEY and CDR2 SVGAGI. DNA of the CDR3: TGTGCCAGCAGTTACAGGGACAGGGGAGGGCGGGACACTGAAGCTTTCTTT. As protein: CASSYRDRGGRDTEAFF.

The V and J genes are TRBV7-9 and TRBJ2-3, with 11 bases that match TRBD1. V was pared by 4 bases and J by 6 bases, with 6 bases of the junction left unmatched. Germline CDR1 reads SEHNR; CDR2 reads FQNEAQ (reference sequence). This CDR3 is 15 amino acids long. CDR3 DNA sequence: TGTGCCAGCAGCTCATGGGACAGGGGGGCCGATACGCAGTATTTT. It is translated as CASSSWDRGADTQYF.

This clonotype has only a few counts. The rearrangement links TRBV4-2 to TRBJ2-1, with 7 bases that match TRBD1. CDR3 length equals 14 residues. Losses at the gene ends were 3 bases for V and 8 bases for J; bases not matched to a gene: 7. Germline V CDR1 and CDR2: LGHNA, YNFKEQ. The CDR3 is CASSQQGVWDEQFF. The CDR3 bases are TGTGCCAGCAGCCAGCAGGGGGTCTGGGATGAGCAGTTCTTC.

This clonotype was seen a few times. The J gene is TRBJ2-1, the V gene TRBV6-2 or TRBV6-3; 10 nucleotides align to TRBD2. CDR3 length: 16 residues. From germline, CDR1 is MNHEY and CDR2 SVGEGT. V lost 7 bases, J lost 5 bases, and 11 bases stayed unmatched. The CDR3 DNA reads TGTGCCAGCACCCGGCCGGCTAGCGGGAGTCACAATGAGCAGTTCTTC. Protein sequence: CASTRPASGSHNEQFF.

The chain links TRBV6-6 to TRBJ2-3; the D gene is possibly TRBD1 (5 bases). CDR1 and CDR2 from the germline V gene are MNHNY and SVGAGI (reference sequence). The CDR3 has 11 amino acids. V dropped 10 bases and J dropped 6 bases, with 11 bases sitting between them. CDR3 in DNA: TGTGCCACCACAGGAACGGATACGCAGTATTTT. It yields the protein CATTGTDTQYF.

There are many counts of this clonotype. The rearrangement joins TRBV7-2 to TRBJ2-1, with D possibly TRBD2 on 5 matching bases. V was trimmed by 6 bases and J by 7 bases, leaving 10 bases between them. CDR1 and CDR2 from the germline V gene are SGHTA and FQGNSA. There are 12 residues in the CDR3. This CDR3 is CASSRSGNEQFF. CDR3 DNA: TGTGCCAGCAGTCGGTCGGGAAATGAGCAGTTCTTC.

The V and J genes are TRBV6-5 and TRBJ2-1; D uncertain. Germline V gene data show CDR1 as MNHEY and CDR2 as SVGAGI. The CDR3 loop spans 14 amino acids. Trimming shortened V by 6 bases and J by 7 bases, and 16 bases separated the two germline ends. The CDR3 reads CASSRGVGRNEQFF. The CDR3 DNA is TGTGCCAGCAGCCGCGGAGTTGGACGAAATGAGCAGTTCTTC.

Notes on this clonotype: A read error may produce the germline difference seen at one junction end. The rearrangement links TRBV7-2 to TRBJ2-7; D not certain. Germline V gene lookup returns CDR1 SGHTA and CDR2 FQGNSA. The CDR3 sequence is 13 residues long. DNA for the CDR3: TGTGCCAACAGCTTAAAGCCCCTCTACGAGCAGTACTTC. Amino acids: CANSLKPLYEQYF.

This chain uses TRBV12-3 or TRBV12-4 with TRBJ1-1; TRBD1 might be the D (5 bases). The CDR3 covers 13 residues. V lost 10 bases to trimming and J lost 0 bases, with 12 bases between them. CDR3 loop: CATRRGLNTEAFF. DNA for the CDR3: TGTGCCACCAGGCGGGGGTTGAACACTGAAGCTTTCTTT.

The CDR3 DNA sequence: TGCAGCGTCAATGGTCGGGAGGTCGGGGAGACCCAGTACTTC. Protein: CSVNGREVGETQYF. The V gene is TRBV29-1, the J gene TRBJ2-5; 7 positions match TRBD2. J was trimmed by 5 bases and V by 6 bases; bases with no gene match: 12. CDR3 length equals 14 residues. Per the germline V gene, CDR1 is SQVTM and CDR2 is ANQGSEA.

The genes are TRBV29-1 and TRBJ2-3, with 8 bases that match TRBD2. Germline CDR1 and CDR2: SQVTM and ANQGSEA. The CDR3 contains 12 residues. J lost 2 bases, V lost 8 bases, and 3 bases had no gene match. As DNA, the CDR3 is TGCAGCCACGGGGGGGCCACAGATACGCAGTATTTT. Its protein product is CSHGGATDTQYF.

The gene calls are TRBV19 and TRBJ2-7, with TRBD2 matching 11 bases. The germline CDR1 and CDR2 sequences are LNHDA and SQIVND (reference sequence). V shed 4 bases, J shed 1 base, and the junction held 6 bases outside the gene matches. The CDR3 totals 16 residues. CDR3: CASSSQGTSGSYEQYF. For the CDR3, the DNA is TGTGCCAGTAGTAGCCAAGGGACTAGCGGATCCTACGAGCAGTACTTC.

The rearrangement links TRBV14 to TRBJ1-1; D is unclear. V gave up 4 bases and J gave up 1 base, with 7 bases separating them. This CDR3 is built from 13 residues. Germline CDR1 and CDR2: SGHDN and FVKESK. CDR3 coding DNA: TGTGCCAGCAGCCGGCTTGCGAACACTGAAGCTTTCTTT. Residues: CASSRLANTEAFF.

In its sample, this clonotype was seen a few times. The rearrangement uses TRBV7-9 and TRBJ2-1; tentatively, D is TRBD1 (6 bases). CDR1 is SEHNR, CDR2 FQNEAQ, per germline (reference sequence). The V gene lost 5 bases and the J gene lost 3 bases, with 20 bases spanning the gap. This CDR3 contains 17 residues. CDR3: CASSPPHSLGGYNEQFF. DNA of the CDR3: TGTGCCAGCAGCCCACCCCACAGCCTAGGGGGCTACAATGAGCAGTTCTTC.